These 18 T cell receptor beta chains originate from one sample sequenced in a study of PD-1 blockade in mismatch repair-deficient tumors. Data came from immunoSEQ multiplex PCR; TCRdb stores just in-frame clones and leaves some out. This table has under 20,000 clones, about four fifths appearing once. The sample in question was PBMCs, obtained 52 weeks after starting pembrolizumab. Receptors were obtained from an adult with mismatch repair-deficient cancer.

The gene calls are TRBV29-1 and TRBJ1-5; 8 bases agree with TRBD1. CDR1 is SQVTM, CDR2 ANQGSEA, per germline. V gave up 5 bases and J gave up 7 bases; unmatched junction bases: 4. The CDR3 is 12 amino acids. CDR3 DNA: TGCAGCGTTCTATCAGGGGGCCAGCCCCAGCATTTT. Protein sequence: CSVLSGGQPQHF. Complete variable domain (other parts from reference TRBV29-1 and TRBJ1-5): SAVISQKPSRDICQRGTSLTIQCQVDSQVTMMFWYRQQPGQSLTLIATANQGSEATYESGFVIDKFPISRPNLTFSTLTVSNMSPEDSSIYLCSVLSGGQPQHFGDGTRLSIL.

The chain recombines TRBV13 with TRBJ1-1, with D unclear. V dropped 2 bases and J dropped 6 bases, with 10 bases sitting between them. Germline CDR1 PRHDT, CDR2 FYEKMQ (reference sequence). This CDR3 contains 13 residues. This chain's CDR3 is CASSLNFGPEAFF. CDR3 DNA: TGTGCCAGCAGCTTAAACTTTGGTCCTGAAGCTTTCTTT.

V gene TRBV5-8 combines with J gene TRBJ1-5; D is possibly TRBD1 (6 bases). Germline V gene lookup returns CDR1 SGHTS and CDR2 YDEGEE. This CDR3 has 15 residues. The V end lost 3 bases, the J end lost 0 bases, and 10 bases lay between the germline ends. The CDR3 DNA is TGTGCCAGCAGCTCGAGGGGGTATAGCAATCAGCCCCAGCATTTT. This codes for CASSSRGYSNQPQHF.

V and J are TRBV7-9 and TRBJ2-7; D gene uncertain. The germline V and J ends were trimmed by 1 base and 0 bases, with 13 bases remaining between them. The length of the CDR3 is 16 residues. Germline V gene data show CDR1 as SEHNR and CDR2 as FQNEAQ (reference sequence). CDR3 DNA: TGTGCCAGCAGCTTAGAGTTAGGCGGCATCTCCTACGAGCAGTACTTC. The encoded protein is CASSLELGGISYEQYF.

The chain links TRBV30 to TRBJ2-1; D perhaps matches TRBD1 (6 bases). CDR3 length: 13 amino acids. Germline CDR1 GTSNPN, CDR2 SVGIG (reference sequence). Trimming removed 0 bases from V and 9 bases from J, with 12 bases in between. The CDR3 region is CAWSVSSRGEQFF. The DNA for the CDR3 is TGTGCCTGGAGTGTATCTTCCAGGGGTGAGCAGTTCTTC.

V usage is TRBV7-3 and J usage is TRBJ2-2; a weak D match, TRBD2 (7 bases). Germline assignment: CDR1 SGHTA and CDR2 FQGTGA. Trimming cost V 5 bases and J 6 bases, with 13 bases left between them. This CDR3 has 14 residues. The CDR3 nucleotides are TGTGCCAGCAGCCCGGTGGGGGGGCCCGGGGAGCTGTTTTTT. It codes for CASSPVGGPGELFF. Full variable domain (remainder filled in from reference TRBV7-3 and TRBJ2-2): GAGVSQTPSNKVTEKGKYVELRCDPISGHTALYWYRQSLGQGPEFLIYFQGTGAADDSGLPNDRFFAVRPEGSVSTLKIQRTERGDSAVYLCASSPVGGPGELFFGEGSRLTVL.

For the CDR3, the DNA is TGCGCCAGCAGTGAGAGGCAGGGGTCTCACGAGCAGTACTTC. Its protein product is CASSERQGSHEQYF. The rearrangement uses TRBV10-2 and TRBJ2-7; D possibly corresponds to TRBD1 (6 bases). The germline gives CDR1 WSHSY, CDR2 SAAADI. Between the trimmed V and J ends, which lost 2 bases and 5 bases, there was a span of 13 bases. The CDR3 has 14 amino acids.

This chain links TRBV4-2 with TRBJ2-7, with a tentative D call TRBD2 (6 bases). Per germline, CDR1 LGHNA and CDR2 YNFKEQ. V lost 5 bases to trimming and J lost 5 bases, with 22 bases between them. The CDR3 totals 16 residues. This CDR3 is CASSKGRDSLAHEQYF. CDR3 nucleotide sequence: TGTGCCAGCAGCAAGGGCCGGGACTCCCTCGCCCACGAGCAGTACTTC.

The chain has TRBV4-1 and TRBJ2-7, with TRBD1 matching 10 bases. CDR1 is MGHRA, CDR2 YSYEKL, per germline. Unmatched junction bases numbered 4, after V lost 4 bases and J lost 1 base. CDR3 length: 15 residues. The CDR3 sequence: CASSRRQGASYEQYF. In DNA form, the CDR3 reads TGCGCCAGCAGCCGCCGACAGGGGGCGTCCTACGAGCAGTACTTC.

The V call is TRBV7-2, the J call TRBJ1-1; 9 bases match TRBD1. V trimming: 7 bases; J trimming: 4 bases; junction bases outside the gene matches: 10. The CDR3 has 15 amino acids. Germline lookup yields CDR1 SGHTA and CDR2 FQGNSA. For the CDR3, the DNA is TGTGCCAGCATCCGCTGGGGGACAGGGCTCACTGAAGCTTTCTTT. As protein: CASIRWGTGLTEAFF.

In DNA, the CDR3 is TGTGCCAGCAGTTCGCCGGGACAGGGGGACTATGGCTACACCTTC. This gives the protein CASSSPGQGDYGYTF. J is TRBJ1-2 and V is TRBV28, with TRBD1 matching over 11 bases. Germline-derived CDR1 and CDR2 are MDHEN and SYDVKM. V was pared by 4 bases and J by 3 bases, with 4 bases of the junction left unmatched. The CDR3 sequence is 15 residues long.

The chain carries TRBV10-3 and TRBJ2-7; TRBD2 agrees at 12 bases. The CDR3 extends over 16 amino acids. Germline V gives CDR1 ENHRY, CDR2 SYGVKD. With 0 bases clipped from V and 7 bases from J, the junction kept 7 bases outside the gene matches. The CDR3 region is CAISESSSGRASEQYF. The CDR3 DNA reads as TGTGCCATCAGTGAGTCTTCTAGCGGGAGGGCCTCGGAGCAGTACTTC.

The rearrangement joins TRBV29-1 to TRBJ2-1, with 7 bases that match TRBD2. V trimming: 6 bases; J trimming: 8 bases; junction bases outside the gene matches: 13. The CDR3 runs 14 residues. The germline gives CDR1 SQVTM, CDR2 ANQGSEA. CDR3 DNA: TGCAGCGTGGTTAGCGGGTCCGGGTGGGATGAGCAGTTCTTC. This sequence encodes CSVVSGSGWDEQFF.

The V and J genes are TRBV15 and TRBJ2-1, with D possibly TRBD2 on 6 matching bases. V gave up 5 bases and J gave up 16 bases, with 21 bases separating them. The CDR3 is 13 amino acids. Germline CDR1 is LNHNV and CDR2 is YYDKDF (reference sequence). CDR3 nucleotides: TGTGCCACCAGCGTGGGAGGCGGGATGTTTGAATTCTTC. Protein product: CATSVGGGMFEFF.

This chain uses TRBV28 with TRBJ1-3; 7 positions match TRBD1. Trimming cost V 6 bases and J 3 bases; bases outside gene matches: 5. The germline gives CDR1 MDHEN, CDR2 SYDVKM. The CDR3 extends over 14 amino acids. The CDR3 DNA reads as TGTGCCAGCAGATCCGACAGGGTTGGAAACACCATATATTTT. This translates into CASRSDRVGNTIYF.

The V call is TRBV5-1, the J call TRBJ1-1; D is unclear. Germline V gene data show CDR1 as SGHRS and CDR2 as YFSETQ. This CDR3 region has 13 residues. Trimming removed 0 bases from V and 3 bases from J, with 6 bases in between. CDR3 amino acids: CASSLGGDTEAFF. The CDR3 DNA is TGCGCCAGCAGCTTGGGCGGTGACACTGAAGCTTTCTTT.

V gene TRBV30 combines with J gene TRBJ1-5; D gene unclear. Germline V gene lookup returns CDR1 GTSNPN and CDR2 SVGIG (reference sequence). This CDR3 contains 13 residues. The V end lost 1 base, the J end lost 8 bases, and 12 bases lay between the germline ends. The CDR3 DNA follows: TGTGCCTGGAGTGGAGGGAGGGTTAAGCCCCAGCATTTT. Encoded protein: CAWSGGRVKPQHF.

The chain couples TRBV5-1 to TRBJ1-5, with TRBD1 as a possible D gene (5 bases). CDR1 is SGHRS, CDR2 YFSETQ, per germline. Trimming took off 5 bases at V and 0 bases at J, with 6 bases between the two ends. The CDR3 spans 13 residues. The CDR3, as DNA: TGCGCCAGCAGTCAGGGTAGCAATCAGCCCCAGCATTTT. It translates to CASSQGSNQPQHF.